A selection of T cell receptor beta chains follows, all from one sample in a study of control samples from healthy donors and cancer patients. TCRdb's table, derived via immunoSEQ multiplex PCR, lists solely in-frame clones and lacks some. The sample has approximately 52,000 clones; about nine tenths are singletons. What was sequenced was PBMCs. Source of these receptors: a man aged 55 to 70 with head and neck cancer. CDR3s include the opening cysteine and the closing phenylalanine or tryptophan.

TRBJ1-2,TRBV28,CASSLGNRGNYGYTF
TRBJ2-1,TRBV3-1/TRBV3-2,CASSQEKMALVYNEQFF
TRBJ2-5,TRBV18,CASSLAGGSEETQYF
TRBJ1-4,TRBV9,CASSAPGQVEKLFF
TRBJ2-7,TRBV7-9,CASSLWGYEQYF
TRBJ1-4,TRBV5-6,CASSSRQGAGEKLFF
TRBJ1-3,TRBV7-2,CASSPRTAVGGNTIYF
TRBJ1-6,TRBV27,CASSFWGRPLHF
TRBJ1-1,TRBV15,CATSRASGTGSRAFF
TRBJ1-1,TRBV11-2,CASSLEHQTLRAFF
TRBJ2-3,TRBV27,CASSLTALDTQYF
TRBJ2-4,TRBV29-1,CSVFDRIQYF
TRBJ2-5,TRBV10-3,CAISESNARETQYF
TRBJ2-3,TRBV12-5,CASGTIDTQYF
TRBJ2-3,TRBV29-1,CSVAGTSGTTDTQYF
TRBJ2-2,TRBV10-3,CAIRGGDTGELFF
TRBJ2-5,TRBV28,CASSWPGKVEKGPQETQYF
TRBJ2-7,TRBV5-1,CASSLMGPSYEQYF
TRBJ2-5,TRBV19,CASSRQGGETQYF
TRBJ2-1,TRBV12-2,CASPRERGQVNEQFF
TRBJ1-1,TRBV5-1,CASSSRSNTEAFF
TRBJ1-2,TRBV6-6,CASSAGLNYGYTF
TRBJ2-7,TRBV6-6,CASSYESGQTYEQYF
TRBJ2-5,TRBV9,CASSVGVAGTVQETQYF
TRBJ2-3,TRBV6-2/TRBV6-3,CASSYAGAGTDTQYF
TRBJ2-4,TRBV6-5,CASSYRGTAKNIQYF
TRBJ2-3,TRBV7-9,CASSQGLAGGPGDTQYF
TRBJ2-2,TRBV30,CAWTGTLNTGELFF
TRBJ1-1,TRBV19,CASSMQNTEAFF
TRBJ2-3,TRBV24-1,CATSPARGRPNTDTQYF
TRBJ2-2,TRBV10-3,CAIREGVNAGELFF
TRBJ1-1,TRBV9,CASSEDRGTEAFF
TRBJ1-2,TRBV7-2,CASSHVSRMAANYGYTF
TRBJ2-7,TRBV6-2/TRBV6-3,CASSYLLAGDEQYF